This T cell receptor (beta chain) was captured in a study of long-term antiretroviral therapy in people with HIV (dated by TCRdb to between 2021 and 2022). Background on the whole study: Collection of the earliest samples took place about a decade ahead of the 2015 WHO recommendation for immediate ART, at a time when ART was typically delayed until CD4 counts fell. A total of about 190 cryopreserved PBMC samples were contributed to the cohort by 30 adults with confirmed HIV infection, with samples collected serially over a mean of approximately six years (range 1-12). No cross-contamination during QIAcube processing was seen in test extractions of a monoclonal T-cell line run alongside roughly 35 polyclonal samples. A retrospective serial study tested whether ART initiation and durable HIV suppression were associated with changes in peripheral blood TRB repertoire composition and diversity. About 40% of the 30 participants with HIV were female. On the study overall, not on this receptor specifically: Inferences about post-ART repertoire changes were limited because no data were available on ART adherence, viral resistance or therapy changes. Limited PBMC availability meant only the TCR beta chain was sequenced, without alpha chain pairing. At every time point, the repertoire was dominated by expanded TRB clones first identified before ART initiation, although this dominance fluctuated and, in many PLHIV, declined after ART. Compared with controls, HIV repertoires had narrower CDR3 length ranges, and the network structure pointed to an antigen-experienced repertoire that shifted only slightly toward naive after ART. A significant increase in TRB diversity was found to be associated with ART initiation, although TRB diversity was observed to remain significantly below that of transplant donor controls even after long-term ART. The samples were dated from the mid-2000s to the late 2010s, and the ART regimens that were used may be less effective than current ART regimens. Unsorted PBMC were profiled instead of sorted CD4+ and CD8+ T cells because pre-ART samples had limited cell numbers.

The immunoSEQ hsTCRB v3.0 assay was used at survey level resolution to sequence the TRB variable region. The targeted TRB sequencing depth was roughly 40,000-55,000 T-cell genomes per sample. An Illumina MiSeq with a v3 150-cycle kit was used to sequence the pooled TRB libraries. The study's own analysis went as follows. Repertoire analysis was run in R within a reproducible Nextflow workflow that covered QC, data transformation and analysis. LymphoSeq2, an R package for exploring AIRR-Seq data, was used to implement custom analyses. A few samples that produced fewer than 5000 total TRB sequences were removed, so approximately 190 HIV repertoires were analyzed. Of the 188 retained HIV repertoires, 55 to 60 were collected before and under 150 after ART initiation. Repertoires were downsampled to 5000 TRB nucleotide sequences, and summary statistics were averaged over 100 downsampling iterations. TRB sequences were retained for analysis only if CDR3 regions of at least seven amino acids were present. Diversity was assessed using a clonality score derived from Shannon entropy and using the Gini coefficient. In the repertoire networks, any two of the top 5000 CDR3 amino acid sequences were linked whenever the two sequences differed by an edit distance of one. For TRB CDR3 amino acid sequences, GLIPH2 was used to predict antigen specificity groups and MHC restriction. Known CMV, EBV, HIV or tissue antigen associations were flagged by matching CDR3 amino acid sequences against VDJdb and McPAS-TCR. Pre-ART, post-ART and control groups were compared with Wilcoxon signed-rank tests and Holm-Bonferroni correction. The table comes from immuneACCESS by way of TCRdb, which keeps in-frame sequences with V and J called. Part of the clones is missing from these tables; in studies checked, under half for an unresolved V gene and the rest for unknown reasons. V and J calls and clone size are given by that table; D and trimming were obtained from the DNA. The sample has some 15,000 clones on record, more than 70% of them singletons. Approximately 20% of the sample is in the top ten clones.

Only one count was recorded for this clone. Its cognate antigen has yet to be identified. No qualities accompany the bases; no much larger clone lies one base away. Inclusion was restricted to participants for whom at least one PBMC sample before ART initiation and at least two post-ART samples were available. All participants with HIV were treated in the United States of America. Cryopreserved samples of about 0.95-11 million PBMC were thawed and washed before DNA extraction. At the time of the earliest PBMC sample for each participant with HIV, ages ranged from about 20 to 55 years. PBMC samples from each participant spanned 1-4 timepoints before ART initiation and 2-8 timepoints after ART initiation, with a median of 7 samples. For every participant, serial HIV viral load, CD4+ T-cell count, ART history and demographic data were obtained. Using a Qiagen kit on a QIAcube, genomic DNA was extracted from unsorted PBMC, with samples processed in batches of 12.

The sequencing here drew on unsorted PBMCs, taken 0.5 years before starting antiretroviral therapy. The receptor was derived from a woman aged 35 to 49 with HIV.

The CDR3 has the sequence CASSLAGTGNTIYF. The nucleotide sequence reads TGTGCCAGCAGCTTAGCAGGGACTGGAAACACCATATATTTT. Recombination joined TRBV7-6 with TRBJ1-3; the D segment cannot be called with confidence. The CDR1 and CDR2 encoded by the germline V gene are SGHVS and FNYEAQ. The trim is 0 bases for V and 2 bases for J, with a gap of 5 bases between the germline ends. The CDR3, cysteine through phenylalanine, is 14 amino acids long. The CDR3 DNA has 42 bases and is translated from base 1.